The following is a TCR beta chain sequence with its context. Methods used by the authors: How many nucleated cells were present was estimated from reference gene primer amplification. TCRdb keeps only in-frame clones here, not all; method: immunoSEQ multiplex PCR. Clone size and the V and J calls come from that table; the DNA yielded D and trimming. Here the sample spans under 85,000 clones, under 90% being singletons. This CDR3 contains 14 residues. Germline CDR1 reads SNHLY; CDR2 reads FYNNEI. Trimming took off 3 bases at V and 1 base at J, with 10 bases between the two ends. Followed over time, Seattle patients had been enrolled while infection was active. The data belong to a study of blood T cell repertoires in COVID-19. Study summary: Researchers got acute and convalescent COVID-19 samples from the United States, Italy and Spain. T cells, B-cell-depleted T cells, or PBMCs supplied cDNA or gDNA.

V and J are TRBV2 and TRBJ2-7; D is ambiguous. The specimen sequenced was peripheral blood. This sequence was found in a man over 45 with COVID-19, enrolled during active disease. The CDR3 spells CASSDVRNSYEQYF. The CDR3 DNA reads TGTGCCAGCAGTGATGTCAGAAATTCCTACGAGCAGTACTTC.